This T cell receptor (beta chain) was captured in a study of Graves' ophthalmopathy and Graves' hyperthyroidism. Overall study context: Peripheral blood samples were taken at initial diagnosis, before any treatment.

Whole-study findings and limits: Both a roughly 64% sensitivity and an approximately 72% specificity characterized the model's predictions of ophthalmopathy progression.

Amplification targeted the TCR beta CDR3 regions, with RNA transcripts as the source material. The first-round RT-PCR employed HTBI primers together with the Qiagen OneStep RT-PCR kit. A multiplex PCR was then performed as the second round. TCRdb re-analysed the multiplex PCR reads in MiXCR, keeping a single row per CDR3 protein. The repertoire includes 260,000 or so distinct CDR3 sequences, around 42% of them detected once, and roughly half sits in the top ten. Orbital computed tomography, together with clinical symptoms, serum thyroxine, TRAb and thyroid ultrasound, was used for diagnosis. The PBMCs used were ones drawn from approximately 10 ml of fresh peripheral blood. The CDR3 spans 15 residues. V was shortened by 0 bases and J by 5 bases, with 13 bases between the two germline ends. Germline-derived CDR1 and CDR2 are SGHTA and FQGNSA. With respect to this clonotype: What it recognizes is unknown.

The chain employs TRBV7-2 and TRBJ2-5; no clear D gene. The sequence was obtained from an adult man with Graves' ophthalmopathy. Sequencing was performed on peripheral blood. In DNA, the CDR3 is TGTGCCAGCAGCTTAGCGGCTAGTCCCAGGGAGACCCAGTACTTC. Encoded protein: CASSLAASPRETQYF.